This TCR beta chain emerged from a study of CD8 T cells in ankylosing spondylitis. The length of the CDR3 is 19 residues. J was trimmed by 1 base and V by 2 bases; bases with no gene match: 16. CDR1 is MNHEY, CDR2 SVGAGI, per germline. Preparation of TCR beta libraries was done by quantitative 5'-RACE with molecular barcodes. Using its own MiXCR run on the 5' RACE reads, TCRdb lists one record per CDR3 protein. The table lists some 840,000 distinct CDR3 sequences, 12% of them singletons. Study outcomes and limitations: Characteristic, it appeared, of ankylosing spondylitis blood was a TCR beta motif of fewer than 10 highly homologous variants. There was reportedly significant enrichment of clones that were disease-linked in matched ankylosing spondylitis synovial fluid. Disease-linked clones bore a CD8+ phenotype and were relatively rare in peripheral blood.

In this sample, this clonotype turned up a few times. Its antigen remains unknown. The chain has TRBV6-5 and TRBJ1-1; 7 positions match TRBD1. Sample: blood, either unsorted or a sorted T cell fraction (not recorded which). The receptor was isolated from a male donor with ankylosing spondylitis. CDR3: CASSYHLGTANRRNTEAFF. CDR3 DNA sequence: TGTGCCAGCAGTTACCATCTGGGGACAGCTAATAGAAGGAACACTGAAGCTTTCTTT.